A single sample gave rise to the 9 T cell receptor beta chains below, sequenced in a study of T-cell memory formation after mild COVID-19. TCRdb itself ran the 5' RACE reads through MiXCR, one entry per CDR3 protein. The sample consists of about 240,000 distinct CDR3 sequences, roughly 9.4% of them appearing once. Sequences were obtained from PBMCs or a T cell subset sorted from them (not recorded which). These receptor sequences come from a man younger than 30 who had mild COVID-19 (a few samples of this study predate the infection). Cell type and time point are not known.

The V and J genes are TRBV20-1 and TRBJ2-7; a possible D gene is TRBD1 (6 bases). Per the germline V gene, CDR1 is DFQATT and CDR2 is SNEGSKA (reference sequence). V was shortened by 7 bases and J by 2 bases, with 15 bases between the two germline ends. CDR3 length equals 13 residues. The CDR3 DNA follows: TGCAGTGTGAGGGGTCAGGGGCCCTACGAGCAGTACGTC. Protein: CSVRGQGPYEQYV.

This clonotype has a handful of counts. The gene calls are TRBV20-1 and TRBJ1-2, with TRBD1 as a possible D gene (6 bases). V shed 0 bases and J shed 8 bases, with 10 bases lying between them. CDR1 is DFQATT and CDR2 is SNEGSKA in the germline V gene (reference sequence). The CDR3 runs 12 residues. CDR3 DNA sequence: TGCAGTGCTAGAGAGGGGGGGCTAGGCTACACCTTC. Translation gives CSAREGGLGYTF.

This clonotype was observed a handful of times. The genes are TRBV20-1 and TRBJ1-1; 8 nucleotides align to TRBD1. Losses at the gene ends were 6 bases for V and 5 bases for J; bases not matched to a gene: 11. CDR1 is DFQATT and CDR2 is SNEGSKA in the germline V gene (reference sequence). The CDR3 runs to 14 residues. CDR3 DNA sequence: TGCAGTGCCGAGGGAGGACAGGGTTGGACTGAAGCTTTCTTT. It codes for CSAEGGQGWTEAFF.

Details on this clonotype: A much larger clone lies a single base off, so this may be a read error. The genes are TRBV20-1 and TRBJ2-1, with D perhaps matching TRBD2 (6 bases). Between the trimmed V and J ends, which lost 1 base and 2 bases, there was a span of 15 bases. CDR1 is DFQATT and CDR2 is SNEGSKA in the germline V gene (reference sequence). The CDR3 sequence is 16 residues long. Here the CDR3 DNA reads TGCAGTGCTAGAGGTTCTAGCCGGGAGACCTACAATGAGCAGTTCTTC. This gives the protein CSARGSSRETYNEQFF.

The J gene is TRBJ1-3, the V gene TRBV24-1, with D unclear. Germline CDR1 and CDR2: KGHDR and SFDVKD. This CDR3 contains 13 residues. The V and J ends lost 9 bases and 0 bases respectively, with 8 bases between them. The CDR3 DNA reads TGTGCCACCCAGGACCCCTCTGGAAACACCATATATTTT. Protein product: CATQDPSGNTIYF.

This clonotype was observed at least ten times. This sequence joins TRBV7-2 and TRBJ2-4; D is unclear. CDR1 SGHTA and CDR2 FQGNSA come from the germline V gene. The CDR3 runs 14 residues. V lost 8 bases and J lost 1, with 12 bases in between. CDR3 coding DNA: TGTGCCAGCGCACCATCGGCGGCCAAAAACATTCAGTACTTC. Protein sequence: CASAPSAAKNIQYF. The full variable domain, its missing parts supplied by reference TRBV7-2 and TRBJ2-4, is GAGVSQSPSNKVTEKGKDVELRCDPISGHTALYWYRQSLGQGLEFLIYFQGNSAPDKSGLPSDRFSAERTGGSVSTLTIQRTQQEDSAVYLCASAPSAAKNIQYFGAGTRLSVL.

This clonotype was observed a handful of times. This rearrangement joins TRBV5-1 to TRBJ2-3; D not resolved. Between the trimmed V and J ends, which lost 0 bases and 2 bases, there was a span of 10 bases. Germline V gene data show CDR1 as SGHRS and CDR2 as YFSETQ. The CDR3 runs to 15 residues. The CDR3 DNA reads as TGCGCCAGCAGCTTGGCCAGGCCGGCCACAGATACGCAGTATTTT. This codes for CASSLARPATDTQYF.

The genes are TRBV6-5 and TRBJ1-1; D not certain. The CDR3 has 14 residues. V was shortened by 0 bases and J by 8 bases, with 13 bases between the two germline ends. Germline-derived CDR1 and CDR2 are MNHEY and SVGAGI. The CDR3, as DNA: TGTGCCAGCAGTTACTCTGCAGGTTCCTTAGAAGCTTTCTTT. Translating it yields CASSYSAGSLEAFF.

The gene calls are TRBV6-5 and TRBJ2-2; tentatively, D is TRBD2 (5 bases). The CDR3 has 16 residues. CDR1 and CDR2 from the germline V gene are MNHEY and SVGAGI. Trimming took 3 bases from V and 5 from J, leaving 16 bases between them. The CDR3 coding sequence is TGTGCCAGCAGTTATAGGGAGAGGGTGGGGACCGGGGAGCTGTTTTTT. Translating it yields CASSYRERVGTGELFF.